This T cell receptor (beta chain) is from a study of blood T cell repertoires in COVID-19. Study background: The origin of the acute and convalescent COVID-19 samples was the United States, Italy and Spain. T cells, B-cell-depleted T cells, or PBMCs supplied cDNA or gDNA.

The table came from immunoSEQ multiplex PCR; TCRdb's copy has only in-frame clones and leaves some out. Of 150,000 or so clones in the sample, more than 80% were seen once. CDR3 length: 14 amino acids. Germline trimming cut 3 bases from V and 1 base from J; bases unmatched to any gene: 3. CDR1 and CDR2 from the germline V gene are LGHNA and YSLEER. The origin of this receptor is a man younger than 35 with COVID-19, enrolled during active disease. The sequenced sample consisted of peripheral blood. The chain has TRBV4-3 and TRBJ2-7; 7 nucleotides line up with TRBD1. The CDR3 DNA reads as TGCGCCAGCAGCCAGGGACAGAGATCCTACGAGCAGTACTTC. This encodes CASSQGQRSYEQYF.